This is a list of T cell receptor beta chains from one sample in a study of blood T cell repertoires in COVID-19. Some clones are missing from TCRdb's copy, which holds only in-frame ones; the method was immunoSEQ multiplex PCR. Of 300,000 to 400,000 clones in the sample, 75% to 90% were seen once. The sequencing sample was made of PBMCs or T cells enriched from blood (not recorded which). Receptor source: a woman aged 25 to 39 who had been exposed to COVID-19. The CDR3 runs from the conserved cysteine through the conserved F or W. A D gene is named only where the DNA matches it firmly. Only some rows state a clone size, as once, few, many or a class for expanded clones.

j_call	d_call	clone_size	v_call	cdr3_aa	cdr3_nt
TRBJ2-1	.	.	TRBV12-5	CASGLVQIGGAGSYNEQFF	TGTGCTAGTGGTTTGGTACAAATCGGCGGGGCTGGGTCCTACAATGAGCAGTTCTTC
TRBJ2-3	.	.	TRBV9	CASSVGSTSTDTQYF	TGTGCCAGCAGCGTAGGTAGTACTAGCACAGATACGCAGTATTTT
TRBJ2-1	TRBD2	.	TRBV7-3	CASSFSGSPYNEQFF	TGTGCCAGCAGCTTTAGCGGGAGCCCCTACAATGAGCAGTTCTTC
TRBJ2-1	TRBD2	.	TRBV7-2	CASSLKVTGGAEIEQFF	TGTGCCAGCAGCTTAAAAGTCACGGGGGGGGCCGAAATTGAGCAGTTCTTC
TRBJ1-1	TRBD1	.	TRBV11-2	CASSIQGLNTEAFF	TGTGCCAGCAGCATACAGGGGTTGAACACTGAAGCTTTCTTT
TRBJ1-2	.	.	TRBV7-9	CASSPGQGGSPFYGYTF	TGTGCCAGCAGTCCAGGACAAGGGGGTTCTCCATTTTATGGCTACACCTTC
TRBJ2-7	.	.	TRBV28	CASTVRGGLYEQYF	TGTGCCAGCACCGTTAGGGGGGGACTCTACGAGCAGTACTTC
TRBJ1-6	.	.	TRBV11-2	CASSLSETNSPLHF	TGTGCCAGCAGCTTATCAGAAACTAATTCACCCCTCCACTTT
TRBJ2-5	TRBD2	.	TRBV14	CASSLGLGLGGEETQYF	TGTGCCAGCAGCCTGGGACTAGGATTGGGTGGGGAAGAGACCCAGTACTTC
TRBJ2-7	TRBD2	.	TRBV24-1	CATSDSSGSEVYEQYF	TGTGCCACCAGTGATTCTAGCGGGAGCGAGGTCTACGAGCAGTACTTC
TRBJ2-5	TRBD2	.	TRBV5-1	CASSPSSGRSFWETQYF	TGCGCCAGCAGCCCCTCTAGCGGGAGAAGTTTCTGGGAGACCCAGTACTTC
TRBJ2-1	TRBD2	.	TRBV4-2	CASSQVQTAGGRNEQFF	TGTGCCAGCAGCCAAGTTCAAACAGCGGGGGGGCGGAATGAGCAGTTCTTC
TRBJ1-2	TRBD1	.	TRBV7-8	CASSLAVRTGGYGYTF	TGTGCCAGCAGCTTAGCGGTTAGGACAGGGGGCTATGGCTACACCTTC
TRBJ1-2	TRBD1	once	TRBV28	CASSGTAKGYTF	TGTGCCAGCAGCGGGACAGCAAAAGGCTACACCTTC
TRBJ1-3	.	.	TRBV4-3	CASSRRGGGNTIYF	TGCGCCAGCAGCCGTCGGGGGGGTGGAAACACCATATATTTT
TRBJ1-5	.	.	TRBV19	CASSIGKTVGYSNQPQHF	TGTGCCAGTAGTATAGGGAAGACGGTCGGGTATAGCAATCAGCCCCAGCATTTT
TRBJ2-3	TRBD2	.	TRBV5-8	CASSLAVTSGTDTQYF	TGTGCCAGCAGCTTGGCGGTGACTAGCGGGACAGATACGCAGTATTTT
TRBJ2-7	TRBD2	.	TRBV18	CASSPGSGSPSSYEQYF	TGTGCCAGCTCACCGGGTAGCGGGAGCCCTAGCTCCTACGAGCAGTACTTC
TRBJ2-7	.	.	TRBV21-1	CASSKFSDTTYEQYF	TGTGCCAGCAGCAAATTCTCTGATACAACCTACGAGCAGTACTTC
TRBJ2-6	TRBD1	once	TRBV14	CASSQGLGQGPLSGANVLTF	TGTGCCAGCAGCCAAGGTTTGGGACAGGGTCCCCTCTCTGGGGCCAACGTCCTGACTTTC
TRBJ1-1	TRBD1	.	TRBV5-6	CASSLDRQGMNTEAFF	TGTGCCAGCAGCTTGGATAGACAGGGTATGAACACTGAAGCTTTCTTT
TRBJ2-7	.	.	TRBV24-1	CATSQEGAYEQYF	TGTGCCACCAGCCAAGAGGGGGCCTACGAGCAGTACTTC
TRBJ1-2	.	.	TRBV2	CASTSYRAAGYTF	TGTGCCAGCACATCATACAGGGCGGCCGGCTACACCTTC
TRBJ1-2	.	.	TRBV2	CASSENRTPNGYTF	TGTGCCAGCAGTGAAAATAGGACTCCCAATGGCTACACCTTC
TRBJ2-2	TRBD2	.	TRBV28	CASSLSGLGNTGELFF	TGTGCCAGCAGTTTGTCGGGACTAGGGAACACCGGGGAGCTGTTTTTT
TRBJ2-1	.	.	TRBV7-3	CASSLMERASYNEQFF	TGTGCCAGCAGCTTAATGGAGAGGGCCTCCTACAATGAGCAGTTCTTC
TRBJ2-7	TRBD2	.	TRBV4-2	CASSQDFGSGRDYEQYF	TGTGCCAGCAGCCAAGATTTTGGGAGCGGGAGAGACTACGAGCAGTACTTC
TRBJ2-2	TRBD2	.	TRBV5-1	CASSPVTSGSRTGELFF	TGCGCCAGCAGCCCCGTAACTAGCGGGAGTCGTACCGGGGAGCTGTTTTTT
TRBJ1-3	.	.	TRBV21-1	CASSKVGQGGGNTIYF	TGTGCCAGCAGCAAAGTCGGGCAGGGGGGCGGAAACACCATATATTTT
TRBJ2-7	.	.	TRBV28	CASRQSQDYEQYF	TGTGCCAGCAGGCAGTCCCAAGACTACGAGCAGTACTTC
TRBJ1-1	.	.	TRBV18	CASSPREAIEAFF	TGTGCCAGCTCACCACGAGAAGCCATTGAAGCTTTCTTT
TRBJ2-7	TRBD2	.	TRBV4-2	CASSQETSGARSYEQYF	TGTGCCAGCAGCCAAGAGACTAGCGGGGCCAGATCCTACGAGCAGTACTTC
TRBJ2-1	.	.	TRBV7-3	CASSLTSTGVNNEQFF	TGTGCCAGCAGCTTAACTAGCACCGGGGTTAATAATGAGCAGTTCTTC